These 21 T cell receptor delta chains share one sample of origin, sequenced in a study of gamma-delta chains in newborns, infants, children (dated by TCRdb to 2018 to 2020). Sequenced using an Illumina MiSeq. Clones were re-identified by TCRdb from the public reads with CATT, and rows with the same DNA were merged. This sample lists fewer than 15,000 delta-chain clones; 7.3% were detected once. In total, the top ten clones hold 20% to 25% of the sample. Sample: blood. These receptors were obtained from a child who was a newborn, infant or young child, either healthy, febrile or measles-vaccinated (not recorded which).

In this sample, this clone turned up a few times. The protein held in TCRdb is that of a much larger clone and does not match this DNA's translation at residue 10, likely because of a read error; the protein shown is translated from the DNA. The genes are TRDV2 and TRDJ3; possibly TRDD3 for D (6 bases). Germline V gene sequence: CDR1 GEAIGNYY, CDR2 EKD. CDR3 size: 16 residues. The CDR3 spells CACDTWGSWGTRQMFF. The CDR3 bases are TGTGCCTGTGACACCTGGGGCTCCTGGGGCACCCGACAGATGTTTTTC.

The V gene is TRAV29/DV5, the J gene TRDJ3, with a possible D match to TRDD3 (6 bases). CDR1 is NSMFDY and CDR2 is ISSIKDK in the germline V gene. The V end lost 1 base, the J end lost 0 bases, and 11 bases lay between the germline ends. The CDR3 is 17 amino acids. In DNA, the CDR3 is TGTGCAGCAAGCTGGGGGCTAAGCTCCTGGGACACCCGACAGATGTTTTTC. It encodes CAASWGLSSWDTRQMFF.

This clone was seen a handful of times. The junction shows a germline mismatch at one end, possibly a read error. Other DNA sequences in the same sample also yield this CDR3. This sequence joins TRDV2 and TRDJ3; possibly TRDD3 for D (6 bases). Germline V gene data show CDR1 as GEAIGNYY and CDR2 as EKD. The CDR3 is 18 residues long. The CDR3 reads CACDTVGGSSWDTRQMFF. CDR3 nucleotide sequence: TGTGCCTGTGACACCGTGGGGGGGAGCTCCTGGGACACTCGACAGATGTTTTTC.

This clone was counted many times. This chain connects TRDV2 to TRDJ1; possible D gene TRDD3, 6 bases. V lost 1 base, J lost 2 bases, and 10 bases lay in between. Germline-derived CDR1 and CDR2 are GEAIGNYY and EKD. The CDR3 totals 14 residues. The DNA of the CDR3 is TGTGCCTGTGACACTCTGGGGCGGACCGATAAACTCATCTTT. Its protein product is CACDTLGRTDKLIF.

This clone came up a few times. The sample carries other DNA sequences with the same CDR3. CDR3 sequence: CACDTVLGISSWDTRQMFF. CDR3 bases: TGTGCCTGTGACACCGTACTGGGGATTAGCTCCTGGGACACCCGACAGATGTTTTTC. V is TRDV2 and J is TRDJ3; 7 bases map to TRDD3. J lost 0 bases, V lost 0 bases, and 7 bases had no gene match. Per the germline V gene, CDR1 is GEAIGNYY and CDR2 is EKD. This CDR3 has 19 residues.

This clone was counted between two and nine times. The chain is built from TRDV2 and TRDJ1; 10 bases line up with TRDD3. V gave up 0 bases and J gave up 0 bases; unmatched junction bases: 15. Germline-derived CDR1 and CDR2 are GEAIGNYY and EKD. The CDR3 sequence is 20 residues long. CDR3 loop: CACDTVRWGISSWDTDKLIF. In DNA form, the CDR3 reads TGTGCCTGTGACACCGTTCGCTGGGGGATAAGCTCCTGGGACACCGATAAACTCATCTTT.

Concerning this clone itself: The sample has other DNA sequences that encode this CDR3 too. In DNA, the CDR3 is TGTGCCTCAACTACGTTAATGGGGGATTCACTATCCCCTTTGACAGCACAACTCTTCTTT. As protein: CASTTLMGDSLSPLTAQLFF. This chain connects TRDV3 to TRDJ2, with 8 bases lining up with TRDD3. Germline loops: CDR1 TVYSNPD, CDR2 GDNSRS (reference sequence). The V segment lost 4 bases and the J segment 0 bases; nucleotides outside the gene matches: 22. The CDR3 loop spans 20 amino acids.

The V and J genes are TRDV2 and TRDJ2, with TRDD3 as a possible D gene (5 bases). Germline values: CDR1 GEAIGNYY, CDR2 EKD. The V and J ends lost 0 bases and 7 bases respectively, with 17 bases between them. This CDR3 region has 16 residues. In nucleotides, the CDR3 is TGTGCCTGTGACACCGTCGTCCGGACAGGGGGAGCACAACTCTTCTTT. Its translation: CACDTVVRTGGAQLFF.

This clone was observed a few times. TCRdb shows a much larger clone's protein in place of this DNA's translation, and the two differ at residue 3, likely through a read error; the protein shown is translated from the DNA. The chain carries TRDV2 and TRDJ3; 9 nucleotides line up with TRDD3. The CDR3 spans 18 residues. In germline, CDR1 is GEAIGNYY, CDR2 EKD. CDR3 DNA sequence: TGTGCCCGTGACACCGGGGGATACAGCTCCTGGGACACCCGACAGATGTTTTTC. Translating it yields CARDTGGYSSWDTRQMFF.

The J gene is TRDJ2, the V gene TRDV2, with D unresolved. This CDR3 is built from 14 residues. V gave up 3 bases and J gave up 5 bases, with 12 bases separating them. Germline V gene lookup returns CDR1 GEAIGNYY and CDR2 EKD. This CDR3 is CACDSAENTAQLFF. The CDR3 coding sequence is TGTGCCTGTGACTCGGCCGAGAATACAGCACAACTCTTCTTT.

This clone is labeled medium-sized (0.01 to 0.1%). Other DNA sequences in the sample encode the same CDR3. The chain uses TRDV2 and TRDJ1; 8 nucleotides agree with TRDD3. The ends lost 0 bases at V and 3 bases at J; junction bases unmatched: 2. CDR1 GEAIGNYY and CDR2 EKD come from the germline V gene. CDR3 length equals 14 residues. The CDR3 DNA is TGTGCCTGTGACACCTGGGGGATGGCCGATAAACTCATCTTT. It yields the protein CACDTWGMADKLIF.

By sample fraction, this clone is medium-sized. The sample has other DNA sequences that encode this CDR3 too. This chain links TRDV2 with TRDJ3, with 9 nucleotides matching TRDD3. There are 19 residues in the CDR3. Germline V gives CDR1 GEAIGNYY, CDR2 EKD. V lost 0 bases, J lost 0 bases, and 5 bases stayed unmatched. In DNA form, the CDR3 reads TGTGCCTGTGACACCGTGTACTGGGGGAGCTCCTGGGACACCCGACAGATGTTTTTC. Protein: CACDTVYWGSSWDTRQMFF.

To note about this clone: The TCRdb protein comes from a much larger clone and disagrees with this DNA's translation at residue 8, likely due to a read error; the protein given here is derived from the DNA. The same CDR3 also results from other DNA sequences found in this sample. The CDR3 protein is CACDTGGSASWDTRQMFF. DNA of the CDR3: TGTGCCTGTGACACTGGGGGATCCGCTTCCTGGGACACCCGACAGATGTTTTTC. The chain has TRDV2 and TRDJ3; TRDD3 aligns across 8 bases. The germline gives CDR1 GEAIGNYY, CDR2 EKD. V lost 1 base and J lost 1; bases outside the gene matches: 5. The CDR3 is 18 residues long.

This chain links TRDV2 with TRDJ3; the match to TRDD3 covers 8 bases. The CDR3 consists of 19 residues. Germline assignment: CDR1 GEAIGNYY and CDR2 EKD. With 2 bases clipped from V and 2 bases from J, the junction kept 10 bases outside the gene matches. The CDR3 here is CACDILGVTDPWDTRQMFF. DNA of the CDR3: TGTGCCTGTGACATACTGGGGGTCACGGATCCCTGGGACACCCGACAGATGTTTTTC.

This clone is classed as medium-sized. The sample carries other DNA sequences with the same CDR3. V is TRDV2 and J is TRDJ3, with 11 bases that match TRDD3. The CDR3 contains 18 residues. The V gene's germline CDR1 is GEAIGNYY and CDR2 EKD. The ends lost 2 bases at V and 3 bases at J; junction bases unmatched: 5. The CDR3 region is CACDKLGDKNWDTRQMFF. The CDR3 coding sequence is TGTGCCTGTGACAAACTGGGGGATAAAAACTGGGACACCCGACAGATGTTTTTC.

Remarks on this clone: Relative to the germline gene, one junction end is altered; a read error may explain this. This sequence joins TRDV1 and TRDJ1, with 12 positions matching TRDD3. CDR3 size: 19 residues. Germline assignment: CDR1 TSWWSYY and CDR2 QGS. This CDR3 reads CALGDPLPGGYEYTDKLTF. The DNA for the CDR3 is TGTGCTCTTGGGGATCCGCTTCCTGGGGGATACGAGTACACCGATAAACTCACCTTT.

In this sample, this clone turned up a few times. The rearrangement joins TRDV2 to TRDJ3, with TRDD3 matching over 7 bases. This CDR3 spans 18 amino acids. Germline trimming cut 0 bases from V and 0 bases from J; bases unmatched to any gene: 4. CDR1 and CDR2 from the germline V gene are GEAIGNYY and EKD. This CDR3 reads CACDTTGVSSWDTRQMFF. As DNA, the CDR3 is TGTGCCTGTGACACCACTGGGGTAAGCTCCTGGGACACCCGACAGATGTTTTTC.

Comments on this clone: This may be a read error, as it is one base from a much larger clone. Other nucleotide sequences from this sample produce the same CDR3. This chain links TRDV2 with TRDJ3; 13 positions match TRDD3. Trimming took 2 bases from V and 0 from J; bases not matched to a gene: 9. The CDR3 spans 21 residues. From germline, CDR1 is GEAIGNYY and CDR2 EKD. CDR3 DNA sequence: TGTGCCTGTGACAAAGTACTGGGGGATACGCGAAGCTCCTGGGACACCCGACAGATGTTTTTC. Its protein is CACDKVLGDTRSSWDTRQMFF.

Ten or more counts support this clone. This CDR3 is also generated by other DNA sequences in the sample. The chain uses TRDV2 and TRDJ3; 9 positions agree with TRDD3. This CDR3 comprises 18 residues. Looked up from germline, CDR1 is GEAIGNYY and CDR2 is EKD. V was pared by 2 bases and J by 0 bases, with 4 bases of the junction left unmatched. CDR3: CACDRLGDSSWDTRQMFF. The CDR3 DNA is TGTGCCTGTGACAGACTGGGGGACAGCTCCTGGGACACCCGACAGATGTTTTTC.

This sequence joins TRDV2 and TRDJ3; 8 bases agree with TRDD3. CDR1 and CDR2 from the germline V gene are GEAIGNYY and EKD. V gave up 5 bases and J gave up 0 bases; unmatched junction bases: 11. The CDR3 is 19 amino acids. The CDR3, as DNA: TGTGCCTGTGGCACGGTGGGGGATGGTCACTCCTGGGACACCCGACAGATGTTTTTC. This sequence encodes CACGTVGDGHSWDTRQMFF.

Ten or more counts support this clone. It may be a read error: a sequence one base away is much more abundant. In the same sample, other DNA sequences code for this CDR3. The chain carries TRDV2 and TRDJ3; 11 nucleotides align to TRDD3. The length of the CDR3 is 19 residues. Germline lookup yields CDR1 GEAIGNYY and CDR2 EKD. Trimming at V came to 3 bases and at J to 0 bases, leaving 6 bases not matched to a gene. CDR3 region: CACDVLGDKSSWDTRQMFF. Here the CDR3 DNA reads TGTGCCTGTGACGTACTGGGGGATAAGAGCTCCTGGGACACCCGACAGATGTTTTTC.